The rows below give T cell receptor beta chains drawn from one sample of a study of shared clonotypes between healthy human individuals. This table comes from immunoSEQ multiplex PCR, and its TCRdb copy is limited to in-frame clones, with some not included. The profile shows about 610,000 clones, 95% to 97% of them singletons. Sequencing used naive CD8+ T cells sorted from blood. The receptors come from a woman in her twenties or thirties in good health. Each CDR3 is given with its conserved first and last residue. Each record gives: clone size, V gene, J gene, CDR3 length, D gene, CDR3 protein, CDR3 DNA. A D gene is named only where the DNA matches it firmly. Clone size is stated in some rows and not others, as once, few, many or a class when expanded.

clone size: -; V gene: TRBV19; J gene: TRBJ2-2; CDR3 length: 12; D gene: -; CDR3 protein: CASNKESGELFF; CDR3 DNA: TGTGCCAGTAATAAGGAATCCGGGGAGCTGTTTTTT
clone size: -; V gene: TRBV5-8; J gene: TRBJ1-2; CDR3 length: 18; D gene: TRBD1; CDR3 protein: CASSLVTGGGRTNYGYTF; CDR3 DNA: TGTGCCAGCAGCTTGGTAACAGGGGGCGGGAGGACTAACTATGGCTACACCTTC
clone size: -; V gene: TRBV27; J gene: TRBJ1-5; CDR3 length: 15; D gene: TRBD1; CDR3 protein: CASSPTDRENQPQHF; CDR3 DNA: TGTGCCAGCAGCCCGACCGACAGGGAAAATCAGCCCCAGCATTTT
clone size: -; V gene: TRBV5-1; J gene: TRBJ2-7; CDR3 length: 14; D gene: -; CDR3 protein: CASSLALDSYEQYF; CDR3 DNA: TGCGCCAGCAGCTTGGCGCTGGATTCCTACGAGCAGTACTTC
clone size: -; V gene: TRBV5-1; J gene: TRBJ2-7; CDR3 length: 13; D gene: -; CDR3 protein: CASSLYEGNEQYF; CDR3 DNA: TGCGCCAGCAGCTTGTATGAGGGGAACGAGCAGTACTTC
clone size: once; V gene: TRBV6-6; J gene: TRBJ1-5; CDR3 length: 16; D gene: -; CDR3 protein: CASSYMGVDSNQPQHF; CDR3 DNA: TGTGCCAGCAGTTACATGGGGGTGGATAGCAATCAGCCCCAGCATTTT
clone size: -; V gene: TRBV28; J gene: TRBJ2-1; CDR3 length: 18; D gene: TRBD2; CDR3 protein: CASSLTSGRALTYNEQFF; CDR3 DNA: TGTGCCAGCAGCCTTACTAGCGGGAGGGCCCTCACCTACAATGAGCAGTTCTTC
clone size: -; V gene: TRBV7-9; J gene: TRBJ1-4; CDR3 length: 15; D gene: -; CDR3 protein: CASSPRTSTNEKLFF; CDR3 DNA: TGTGCCAGCAGCCCTCGGACGTCAACTAATGAAAAACTGTTTTTT
clone size: -; V gene: TRBV28; J gene: TRBJ1-1; CDR3 length: 11; D gene: TRBD1; CDR3 protein: CASSGQGKAFF; CDR3 DNA: TGTGCCAGCAGTGGACAGGGTAAAGCTTTCTTT
clone size: -; V gene: TRBV29-1; J gene: TRBJ1-2; CDR3 length: 18; D gene: TRBD1; CDR3 protein: CSVVGATGQGLRGYGYTF; CDR3 DNA: TGCAGCGTTGTGGGGGCGACGGGACAGGGACTTCGAGGCTATGGCTACACCTTC
clone size: -; V gene: TRBV27; J gene: TRBJ1-2; CDR3 length: 16; D gene: -; CDR3 protein: CASSLQGGPVPYGYTF; CDR3 DNA: TGTGCCAGCAGTCTACAAGGGGGACCTGTCCCCTATGGCTACACCTTC
clone size: -; V gene: TRBV6-1; J gene: TRBJ2-7; CDR3 length: 13; D gene: -; CDR3 protein: CASSEAWSYEQYF; CDR3 DNA: TGTGCCAGCAGTGAAGCATGGTCATACGAGCAGTACTTC
clone size: -; V gene: TRBV6-5; J gene: TRBJ2-5; CDR3 length: 13; D gene: -; CDR3 protein: CASSFGEGETQYF; CDR3 DNA: TGTGCCAGCAGTTTCGGCGAGGGGGAGACCCAGTACTTC
clone size: -; V gene: TRBV28; J gene: TRBJ2-1; CDR3 length: 12; D gene: TRBD1; CDR3 protein: CASSYDRGHQFF; CDR3 DNA: TGTGCCAGCAGCTATGACAGGGGCCACCAGTTCTTC
clone size: -; V gene: TRBV27; J gene: TRBJ2-7; CDR3 length: 14; D gene: -; CDR3 protein: CASSFKQVGYEQYF; CDR3 DNA: TGTGCCAGCAGTTTCAAGCAGGTAGGCTACGAGCAGTACTTC
clone size: -; V gene: TRBV9; J gene: TRBJ2-7; CDR3 length: 13; D gene: -; CDR3 protein: CASSVGSGSEQYF; CDR3 DNA: TGTGCCAGCAGCGTGGGTTCGGGCAGCGAGCAGTACTTC
clone size: -; V gene: TRBV4-1; J gene: TRBJ2-4; CDR3 length: 13; D gene: -; CDR3 protein: CASSQAGFTYQYF; CDR3 DNA: TGCGCCAGCAGCCAAGCGGGGTTCACATATCAGTACTTC
clone size: -; V gene: TRBV9; J gene: TRBJ1-6; CDR3 length: 15; D gene: -; CDR3 protein: CASSDEGGANSPLHF; CDR3 DNA: TGTGCCAGCAGCGACGAGGGGGGTGCTAATTCACCCCTCCACTTT
clone size: -; V gene: TRBV29-1; J gene: TRBJ2-1; CDR3 length: 15; D gene: TRBD2; CDR3 protein: CSVEGGLAEYNEQFF; CDR3 DNA: TGCAGCGTTGAAGGGGGACTAGCGGAATACAATGAGCAGTTCTTC
clone size: -; V gene: TRBV27; J gene: TRBJ2-1; CDR3 length: 17; D gene: TRBD2; CDR3 protein: CASSFRGTSGSPNEQFF; CDR3 DNA: TGTGCCAGCAGTTTTCGCGGGACTAGCGGGAGTCCGAATGAGCAGTTCTTC
clone size: -; V gene: TRBV11-2; J gene: TRBJ2-5; CDR3 length: 12; D gene: -; CDR3 protein: CASSFGTETQYF; CDR3 DNA: TGTGCCAGCAGCTTTGGTACGGAGACCCAGTACTTC
clone size: -; V gene: TRBV30; J gene: TRBJ1-3; CDR3 length: 15; D gene: -; CDR3 protein: CAWSVHAASGNTIYF; CDR3 DNA: TGTGCCTGGAGTGTACACGCAGCCTCTGGAAACACCATATATTTT
clone size: -; V gene: TRBV2; J gene: TRBJ2-7; CDR3 length: 13; D gene: -; CDR3 protein: CARGGPSSYEQYF; CDR3 DNA: TGTGCCAGGGGGGGACCCAGCTCCTACGAGCAGTACTTC
clone size: -; V gene: TRBV5-1; J gene: TRBJ1-1; CDR3 length: 16; D gene: TRBD1; CDR3 protein: CASSLPQTGMNTEAFF; CDR3 DNA: TGCGCCAGCAGCTTGCCCCAGACAGGGATGAACACTGAAGCTTTCTTT
clone size: -; V gene: TRBV6-5; J gene: TRBJ2-3; CDR3 length: 15; D gene: -; CDR3 protein: CASTADPVLTDTQYF; CDR3 DNA: TGTGCCAGCACTGCGGACCCGGTTCTCACAGATACGCAGTATTTT
clone size: -; V gene: TRBV9; J gene: TRBJ2-2; CDR3 length: 11; D gene: -; CDR3 protein: CASSTSGELFF; CDR3 DNA: TGTGCCAGCAGCACCTCAGGGGAGCTGTTTTTT
clone size: -; V gene: TRBV19; J gene: TRBJ2-1; CDR3 length: 16; D gene: -; CDR3 protein: CASSIGRLSSYNEQFF; CDR3 DNA: TGTGCCAGTAGTATCGGGCGTTTAAGCTCCTACAATGAGCAGTTCTTC
clone size: -; V gene: TRBV11-2; J gene: TRBJ1-3; CDR3 length: 16; D gene: -; CDR3 protein: CASSLASGTAGNTIYF; CDR3 DNA: TGTGCCAGCAGCTTAGCCTCCGGGACCGCTGGAAACACCATATATTTT
clone size: -; V gene: TRBV6-1; J gene: TRBJ1-3; CDR3 length: 17; D gene: TRBD1; CDR3 protein: CASSQGDRGVIRNTIYF; CDR3 DNA: TGTGCCAGCAGTCAAGGGGACAGGGGAGTGATACGAAACACCATATATTTT
clone size: -; V gene: TRBV6-1; J gene: TRBJ2-7; CDR3 length: 11; D gene: -; CDR3 protein: CASGRDYEQYF; CDR3 DNA: TGTGCCAGCGGCAGGGATTACGAGCAGTACTTC
clone size: -; V gene: TRBV27; J gene: TRBJ2-1; CDR3 length: 17; D gene: TRBD2; CDR3 protein: CASSLSGGVTPLNEQFF; CDR3 DNA: TGTGCCAGCAGTTTATCTGGGGGGGTCACCCCCCTCAATGAGCAGTTCTTC
clone size: -; V gene: TRBV10-2; J gene: TRBJ1-1; CDR3 length: 11; D gene: -; CDR3 protein: CASSGEVEAFF; CDR3 DNA: TGCGCCAGCAGTGGGGAGGTTGAAGCTTTCTTT
clone size: -; V gene: TRBV4-2; J gene: TRBJ1-2; CDR3 length: 14; D gene: -; CDR3 protein: CASSQDLGSYGYTF; CDR3 DNA: TGTGCCAGCAGCCAAGATTTGGGATCCTATGGCTACACCTTC
clone size: -; V gene: TRBV20-1; J gene: TRBJ2-4; CDR3 length: 11; D gene: TRBD2; CDR3 protein: CSAPGGGHEYF; CDR3 DNA: TGCAGTGCCCCCGGGGGGGGCCACGAGTACTTC
clone size: -; V gene: TRBV7-6; J gene: TRBJ2-3; CDR3 length: 15; D gene: -; CDR3 protein: CASRGTGTPGDTQYF; CDR3 DNA: TGTGCCAGCAGAGGGACCGGGACCCCCGGAGATACGCAGTATTTT
clone size: -; V gene: TRBV28; J gene: TRBJ1-2; CDR3 length: 15; D gene: TRBD1; CDR3 protein: CASSSDREANYGYTF; CDR3 DNA: TGTGCCAGCAGTTCGGACAGGGAAGCTAACTATGGCTACACCTTC
clone size: -; V gene: TRBV2; J gene: TRBJ2-7; CDR3 length: 12; D gene: -; CDR3 protein: CASKESSYEQYF; CDR3 DNA: TGTGCCAGCAAAGAGAGCTCCTACGAGCAGTACTTC
clone size: -; V gene: TRBV5-1; J gene: TRBJ1-1; CDR3 length: 11; D gene: -; CDR3 protein: CASSSSREAFF; CDR3 DNA: TGCGCCAGCAGCAGCTCACGTGAAGCTTTCTTT
clone size: -; V gene: TRBV27; J gene: TRBJ2-3; CDR3 length: 14; D gene: -; CDR3 protein: CASSPTPYTDTQYF; CDR3 DNA: TGTGCCAGCAGCCCGACGCCGTACACAGATACGCAGTATTTT
clone size: -; V gene: TRBV19; J gene: TRBJ1-5; CDR3 length: 15; D gene: TRBD1; CDR3 protein: CASSIRDRGNQPQHF; CDR3 DNA: TGTGCCAGTAGTATCCGGGACAGGGGGAATCAGCCCCAGCATTTT
clone size: once; V gene: TRBV27; J gene: TRBJ2-1; CDR3 length: 14; D gene: -; CDR3 protein: CASSLAAVGDEQFF; CDR3 DNA: TGTGCCAGCAGTTTAGCAGCGGTTGGCGATGAGCAGTTCTTC
clone size: -; V gene: TRBV19; J gene: TRBJ2-2; CDR3 length: 14; D gene: -; CDR3 protein: CASSPLINTGELFF; CDR3 DNA: TGTGCCAGTAGCCCCTTGATTAACACCGGGGAGCTGTTTTTT
clone size: -; V gene: TRBV27; J gene: TRBJ2-7; CDR3 length: 13; D gene: TRBD2; CDR3 protein: CASSLSGSYEQYF; CDR3 DNA: TGTGCCAGCAGTTTGAGCGGGAGTTACGAGCAGTACTTC
clone size: -; V gene: TRBV19; J gene: TRBJ2-7; CDR3 length: 15; D gene: -; CDR3 protein: CASSIASRRGDEQYF; CDR3 DNA: TGTGCCAGTAGTATAGCTAGTCGCCGAGGGGACGAGCAGTACTTC
clone size: -; V gene: TRBV19; J gene: TRBJ1-3; CDR3 length: 16; D gene: -; CDR3 protein: CASSIESEGSGNTIYF; CDR3 DNA: TGTGCCAGTAGTATAGAATCGGAGGGTTCTGGAAACACCATATATTTT
clone size: -; V gene: TRBV29-1; J gene: TRBJ2-3; CDR3 length: 14; D gene: TRBD1; CDR3 protein: CSVDWTGTTDTQYF; CDR3 DNA: TGCAGCGTAGACTGGACAGGCACCACAGATACGCAGTATTTT
clone size: -; V gene: TRBV4-1; J gene: TRBJ1-2; CDR3 length: 16; D gene: -; CDR3 protein: CASSLSYSGTNYGYTF; CDR3 DNA: TGCGCCAGCAGCCTGTCGTACAGCGGAACTAACTATGGCTACACCTTC
clone size: -; V gene: TRBV7-9; J gene: TRBJ1-1; CDR3 length: 16; D gene: -; CDR3 protein: CASSPEPGTGQGEAFF; CDR3 DNA: TGTGCCAGCAGCCCAGAACCCGGGACGGGGCAGGGTGAAGCTTTCTTT
clone size: -; V gene: TRBV19; J gene: TRBJ2-2; CDR3 length: 16; D gene: -; CDR3 protein: CASSIVWDPNTGELFF; CDR3 DNA: TGTGCCAGTAGTATAGTGTGGGACCCAAACACCGGGGAGCTGTTTTTT
clone size: -; V gene: TRBV29-1; J gene: TRBJ2-7; CDR3 length: 15; D gene: -; CDR3 protein: CSVEDRYGRTYEQYF; CDR3 DNA: TGCAGCGTTGAAGATCGGTACGGACGGACCTACGAGCAGTACTTC
clone size: -; V gene: TRBV6-1; J gene: TRBJ2-7; CDR3 length: 14; D gene: TRBD1; CDR3 protein: CASSWSGGTYEQYF; CDR3 DNA: TGTGCCAGCAGTTGGTCAGGGGGCACCTACGAGCAGTACTTC
clone size: -; V gene: TRBV6-6; J gene: TRBJ1-2; CDR3 length: 12; D gene: TRBD1; CDR3 protein: CASSYPGGQPTF; CDR3 DNA: TGTGCCAGCAGTTACCCAGGGGGTCAGCCCACCTTC
clone size: -; V gene: TRBV5-6; J gene: TRBJ1-2; CDR3 length: 14; D gene: TRBD1; CDR3 protein: CASSSKSGTGGYTF; CDR3 DNA: TGTGCCAGCAGCTCAAAAAGCGGGACAGGTGGCTACACCTTC
clone size: -; V gene: TRBV4-1; J gene: TRBJ2-5; CDR3 length: 16; D gene: -; CDR3 protein: CASSQDPGTPTGTQYF; CDR3 DNA: TGCGCCAGCAGCCAAGATCCGGGGACTCCAACGGGGACCCAGTACTTC